What follows are 28 T cell receptor beta chains derived from one specimen sequenced in a study of T cells after yellow fever vaccination. MiXCR, applied by TCRdb to the 5' RACE reads, yields one record per CDR3 protein. The repertoire holds about 42,000 distinct CDR3 sequences, with 5% to 8% as singletons. Source: PBMCs, either bulk or a sorted T-cell subset (CD4+, CD8+, memory, or dextramer-sorted; not recorded which), taken 45 days after the yellow fever booster vaccination. Every receptor here comes from a man aged 30-40 years who received the YFV17D yellow fever vaccine.

This clonotype came up many times. The V gene is TRBV4-3, the J gene TRBJ2-3; D gene ambiguous. The germline V gene encodes CDR1 LGHNA and CDR2 YSLEER. CDR3 length equals 18 residues. Trimming left V 1 base short and J 6 bases short, with 23 bases between. The CDR3 DNA reads as TGCGCCAGCAGCCAAGTGTTCCTCCAGTCGGCCCAGCCGGATACGCAGTATTTT. This translates into CASSQVFLQSAQPDTQYF.

This clonotype was observed a few times. J is TRBJ2-7 and V is TRBV20-1, with 7 nucleotides matching TRBD2. Germline CDR1 reads DFQATT; CDR2 reads SNEGSKA (reference sequence). The CDR3 loop spans 15 amino acids. The J segment lost 4 bases and the V segment lost 2 bases, leaving 11 bases of the junction unmatched. CDR3 residues: CSARSDGAGRYEQYF. The DNA of the CDR3 is TGCAGTGCTAGATCGGACGGAGCGGGACGTTACGAGCAGTACTTC.

The V call is TRBV10-3, the J call TRBJ2-7, with 10 bases fitting TRBD1. The CDR3 has 14 amino acids. V lost 6 bases to trimming and J lost 5 bases; unmatched junction nucleotides: 7. Per the germline V gene, CDR1 is ENHRY and CDR2 is SYGVKD. Here the CDR3 DNA reads TGTGCCATCAGCGGGTTCGGGACAGGGGACGAGCAGTACTTC. It codes for CAISGFGTGDEQYF.

The V gene is TRBV12-3 or TRBV12-4, the J gene TRBJ2-4; 7 positions agree with TRBD2. Germline trimming cut 4 bases from V and 0 bases from J; bases unmatched to any gene: 6. CDR3 length: 16 amino acids. The CDR3 coding sequence is TGTGCCAGCAGTTCCCGACTAGCTTTAGCCAAAAACATTCAGTACTTC. It encodes CASSSRLALAKNIQYF.

As regards this clonotype: Being one base from a much bigger clone, this may be a read error. The chain combines TRBV15 with TRBJ2-1; D uncertain. Germline lookup yields CDR1 LNHNV and CDR2 YYDKDF (reference sequence). This CDR3 contains 11 residues. Trimming shortened V by 5 bases and J by 6 bases, and 5 bases separated the two germline ends. CDR3 region: CATSQTNEQFF. CDR3 sequence (DNA): TGTGCCACCAGCCAGACCAATGAGCAGTTCTTC.

The V call is TRBV2, the J call TRBJ2-1; 11 positions agree with TRBD1. Losses at the gene ends were 5 bases for V and 6 bases for J; bases not matched to a gene: 6. Germline CDR1 is SNHLY and CDR2 is FYNNEI. The CDR3 is made up of 15 amino acids. For the CDR3, the DNA is TGTGCCAGCAGTTTAGGACAGGGGGCTGGCAATGAGCAGTTCTTC. It codes for CASSLGQGAGNEQFF.

There are a few counts of this clonotype. The rearrangement uses TRBV7-3 and TRBJ2-5, with D perhaps TRBD2 (5 bases). CDR1 SGHTA and CDR2 FQGTGA come from the germline V gene. The ends were cut back, 1 base at V and 7 bases at J, with 10 bases in the middle. The CDR3 has 13 residues. CDR3 DNA: TGTGCCAGCAGCTTAAATAGCGAGGGGACCCAGTACTTC. This sequence encodes CASSLNSEGTQYF.

This clonotype was seen at least ten times. This chain connects TRBV12-3 or TRBV12-4 to TRBJ2-4; 12 bases are shared with TRBD2. V lost 1 base, J lost 8 bases, and 3 bases stayed unmatched. This CDR3 region has 15 residues. The CDR3 region has the DNA TGTGCCAGCAGTTTAGGTCTAGCGGGAGGGGACATTCAGTACTTC. It translates to CASSLGLAGGDIQYF.

This clonotype came up a few times. This rearrangement joins TRBV5-1 to TRBJ2-5; 11 bases are a match to TRBD2. Germline V gene sequence: CDR1 SGHRS, CDR2 YFSETQ. With V trimmed by 4 bases and J by 2 bases, 7 bases remained unmatched. The CDR3 runs 16 residues. CDR3 sequence (DNA): TGCGCCAGCAGCGACCCGACTAGCGGGATTCAAGAGACCCAGTACTTC. The encoded protein is CASSDPTSGIQETQYF.

This clonotype appeared many times. This rearrangement joins TRBV11-2 to TRBJ2-5, with 8 bases lining up with TRBD2. This CDR3 region has 14 residues. J was trimmed by 5 bases and V by 5 bases; bases with no gene match: 7. Looked up from germline, CDR1 is SGHAT and CDR2 is FQNNGV. CDR3 sequence (DNA): TGTGCCAGCAGCCTCGGACAGCGGGGGGAGACCCAGTACTTC. It is translated as CASSLGQRGETQYF.

This clonotype was counted at least ten times. The rearrangement joins TRBV5-6 to TRBJ2-5, with D hard to call. This CDR3 has 13 amino acids. Trimming removed 9 bases from V and 0 bases from J, with 12 bases in between. CDR1 and CDR2 from the germline V gene are SGHDT and YYEEEE. The CDR3 loop is CATSRGHQETQYF. The CDR3 region has the DNA TGTGCCACCTCCCGTGGACACCAAGAGACCCAGTACTTC.

The J gene is TRBJ1-6, the V gene TRBV7-2; no definite D call. Trimming left V 2 bases short and J 7 bases short, with 15 bases between. CDR1 and CDR2 (germline): SGHTA, FQGNSA. CDR3 length: 16 amino acids. The CDR3 DNA reads TGTGCCAGCAGCTTATCAGTTCCACCGGGGAATTCACCCCTCCACTTT. Translating it yields CASSLSVPPGNSPLHF.

The chain employs TRBV11-2 and TRBJ2-7, with 14 bases that match TRBD2. The CDR3 length is 17 residues. The junction had 10 bases not matched to a gene; V was cut back by 5 bases and J by 4 bases. Germline V gives CDR1 SGHAT, CDR2 FQNNGV. DNA for the CDR3: TGTGCCAGCAGCGACAGACCGGGACTAGCGGGAGTTTACGAGCAGTACTTC. Translating it yields CASSDRPGLAGVYEQYF.

J is TRBJ1-5 and V is TRBV7-2, with D possibly matching TRBD1 (6 bases). This CDR3 comprises 16 residues. The V gene lost 1 base and the J gene lost 5 bases, with 15 bases spanning the gap. CDR1 is SGHTA, CDR2 FQGNSA, per germline. CDR3 DNA: TGTGCCAGCAGCTTAGGCGGGGGCCTACTCTATCAGCCCCAGCATTTT. The encoded protein is CASSLGGGLLYQPQHF.

This clonotype has just a few counts. This chain links TRBV29-1 with TRBJ1-2, with 11 bases matching TRBD1. This CDR3 has 14 amino acids. Germline CDR1 is SQVTM and CDR2 is ANQGSEA. Germline trimming cut 4 bases from V and 2 bases from J; bases unmatched to any gene: 3. The CDR3 loop is CSVVGTGGNYGYTF. The CDR3 DNA reads TGCAGCGTTGTTGGGACAGGGGGAAACTATGGCTACACCTTC.

This clonotype was detected only a few times. The rearrangement links TRBV14 to TRBJ2-5; TRBD2 aligns across 10 bases. The germline gives CDR1 SGHDN, CDR2 FVKESK. With 3 bases clipped from V and 5 bases from J, the junction kept 6 bases outside the gene matches. This CDR3 has 15 amino acids. The DNA of the CDR3 is TGTGCCAGCAGCCAGCCGGGACTAGCGCTGGAGACCCAGTACTTC. This translates into CASSQPGLALETQYF.

The rearrangement links TRBV6-5 to TRBJ1-2, with 12 bases lining up with TRBD1. CDR1 is MNHEY and CDR2 is SVGAGI in the germline V gene. This CDR3 comprises 16 residues. V was pared by 2 bases and J by 4 bases, with 5 bases of the junction left unmatched. The CDR3 here is CASSYLGQGASYGYTF. In nucleotides, the CDR3 is TGTGCCAGCAGTTACCTGGGACAGGGGGCGAGCTATGGCTACACCTTC.

The chain couples TRBV18 to TRBJ2-1; D may be TRBD2 (5 bases). The V and J ends lost 3 bases and 10 bases respectively, with 13 bases between them. CDR1 and CDR2 from the germline V gene are KGHSH and LQKENI. The CDR3 contains 13 residues. The CDR3 DNA is TGTGCCAGCTCACCGGTAAGGCGAGGGGAGCAGTTCTTC. This codes for CASSPVRRGEQFF.

This clonotype occurred a few times. The V call is TRBV15, the J call TRBJ2-1, with 7 bases matching TRBD2. Germline values: CDR1 LNHNV, CDR2 YYDKDF (reference sequence). The CDR3 length is 15 residues. V was clipped by 1 base and J by 3 bases; unmatched bases: 3. The chain's CDR3 is CATSRVGTIYNEQFF. The DNA for the CDR3 is TGTGCCACCAGCAGAGTAGGGACTATCTACAATGAGCAGTTCTTC.

This clonotype was detected many times. The chain couples TRBV7-9 to TRBJ1-4, with D possibly matching TRBD1 (5 bases). Trimming shortened V by 4 bases and J by 12 bases, and 21 bases separated the two germline ends. There are 15 residues in the CDR3. CDR1 and CDR2 from the germline V gene are SEHNR and FQNEAQ (reference sequence). The CDR3 loop reads CASSSTGVGVKELFF. The CDR3 nucleotides are TGTGCCAGCAGCTCCACAGGAGTGGGAGTGAAGGAACTGTTTTTT.

This clonotype was seen many times. V and J are TRBV3-1 and TRBJ1-2; D unclear. The CDR3 is 12 amino acids. Germline assignment: CDR1 LGHDT and CDR2 YNNKEL (reference sequence). Trimming removed 2 bases from V and 4 bases from J, with 5 bases in between. The CDR3 nucleotides are TGTGCCAGCAGCCAATCGGTCTATGGCTACACCTTC. Translated, it gives CASSQSVYGYTF.

This chain uses TRBV20-1 with TRBJ2-2, with a weak D call TRBD1 (5 bases). Germline values: CDR1 DFQATT, CDR2 SNEGSKA (reference sequence). V shed 1 base and J shed 4 bases, with 10 bases lying between them. The CDR3 runs to 14 residues. Written as DNA, the CDR3 is TGCAGTGCTAGAGGTCAGGGCGGCACCGGGGAGCTGTTTTTT. This translates into CSARGQGGTGELFF.

This clonotype was counted only a few times. The chain links TRBV2 to TRBJ2-5; 7 nucleotides agree with TRBD2. CDR1 is SNHLY and CDR2 is FYNNEI in the germline V gene. V was clipped by 6 bases and J by 4 bases; unmatched bases: 5. This CDR3 spans 13 amino acids. CDR3 loop: CASRGGSGETQYF. The CDR3 DNA reads TGTGCCAGCAGAGGCGGGAGCGGAGAGACCCAGTACTTC. Full variable domain (missing parts from reference TRBV2 and TRBJ2-5): EPEVTQTPSHQVTQMGQEVILRCVPISNHLYFYWYRQILGQKVEFLVSFYNNEISEKSEIFDDQFSVERPDGSNFTLKIRSTKLEDSAMYFCASRGGSGETQYFGPGTRLLVL.

This clonotype was detected ten times or more. V usage is TRBV7-2 and J usage is TRBJ2-7, with 7 bases aligning to TRBD2. Germline trimming cut 5 bases from V and 13 bases from J; bases unmatched to any gene: 14. Germline V gives CDR1 SGHTA, CDR2 FQGNSA. The CDR3 runs to 13 residues. The CDR3 loop is CASSPEASGSLYF. CDR3 nucleotides: TGTGCCAGCAGCCCCGAAGCTAGCGGAAGCCTCTACTTC.

This clonotype was recorded many times. This chain joins TRBV6-2 or TRBV6-3 and TRBJ2-7; D is unclear. Trimming cost V 8 bases and J 0 bases, with 11 bases left between them. The CDR3 sequence is 13 residues long. Looked up from germline, CDR1 is MNHEY and CDR2 is SVGEGT. DNA of the CDR3: TGTGCCAGCGCCATGCGAGGCTCCTACGAGCAGTACTTC. Encoded protein: CASAMRGSYEQYF.

The rearrangement links TRBV11-2 to TRBJ2-4, with 8 bases that match TRBD2. The CDR3 totals 15 residues. The V segment lost 5 bases and the J segment 4 bases; nucleotides outside the gene matches: 7. Per the germline V gene, CDR1 is SGHAT and CDR2 is FQNNGV. CDR3: CASSQRERGKNIQYF. The CDR3 bases are TGTGCCAGCAGCCAGCGGGAGCGGGGAAAAAACATTCAGTACTTC. Combining the CDR3 with reference TRBV11-2 and TRBJ2-4 gives the whole variable domain EAGVAQSPRYKIIEKRQSVAFWCNPISGHATLYWYQQILGQGPKLLIQFQNNGVVDDSQLPKDRFSAERLKGVDSTLKIQPAKLEDSAVYLCASSQRERGKNIQYFGAGTRLSVL.

This clonotype was counted at least ten times. The rearrangement joins TRBV5-1 to TRBJ1-1; tentatively, D is TRBD1 (5 bases). The V gene lost 6 bases and the J gene lost 6 bases, with 9 bases spanning the gap. The CDR3 contains 11 residues. In germline, CDR1 is SGHRS, CDR2 YFSETQ. CDR3: CASKEGSEAFF. The CDR3 DNA is TGCGCCAGCAAAGAGGGGTCTGAAGCTTTCTTT.

This clonotype was counted at least ten times. The chain joins TRBV7-2 to TRBJ2-7; 11 bases line up with TRBD2. There are 14 residues in the CDR3. Germline V CDR1 and CDR2: SGHTA, FQGNSA. With V trimmed by 5 bases and J by 9 bases, 9 bases remained unmatched. This CDR3 is CASSGDTSGRGQYF. CDR3 nucleotide sequence: TGTGCCAGCAGCGGCGATACTAGCGGGAGAGGGCAGTACTTC.